Listed here are 24 T cell receptor beta chains from one sample, sequenced in a study of T cell clones after liver transplantation. The table came from immunoSEQ multiplex PCR; TCRdb's copy has only in-frame clones and leaves some out. The sample includes around 51,000 clones, roughly nine tenths of them seen just once. The specimen was CD8+ T cells from blood, collected 12 months after liver transplant. All receptors come from a human patient who received a liver transplant. Some of these T cells may belong to the graft donor.

By proportion, this clone is large (0.1 to 1%). The rearrangement uses TRBV9 and TRBJ1-5; TRBD1 might be the D (5 bases). V was pared by 0 bases and J by 3 bases, with 7 bases between. The CDR3 covers 14 residues. Germline assignment: CDR1 SGDLS and CDR2 YYNGEE. CDR3 nucleotides: TGTGCCAGCAGCGTAGAGGACAACAATCAGCCCCAGCATTTT. This translates into CASSVEDNNQPQHF.

J is TRBJ2-2 and V is TRBV14; D unclear. This CDR3 is 13 amino acids long. Per germline, CDR1 SGHDN and CDR2 FVKESK. Trimming pared 2 bases from V and 4 bases from J, leaving 5 bases between. The CDR3, as DNA: TGTGCCAGCAGCCAACAGACCACCGGGGAGCTGTTTTTT. Residues: CASSQQTTGELFF.

The chain is built from TRBV27 and TRBJ2-7, with TRBD2 as a possible D gene (6 bases). V was pared by 3 bases and J by 2 bases, with 11 bases between. The germline gives CDR1 MNHEY, CDR2 SMNVEV (reference sequence). The CDR3 consists of 14 residues. CDR3 DNA: TGTGCCAGCAGTTTTGGGGGGTCCCCCTACGAGCAGTACTTC. It is translated as CASSFGGSPYEQYF.

The chain links TRBV4-2 to TRBJ1-5, with D possibly TRBD1 on 5 matching bases. Deletions cut 4 bases from V and 6 bases from J, with 10 bases between. The CDR3 is made up of 13 amino acids. The V gene's germline CDR1 is LGHNA and CDR2 YNFKEQ. The CDR3 loop is CASSRGLSQPQHF. In nucleotides, the CDR3 is TGTGCCAGCAGCCGGGGACTAAGTCAGCCCCAGCATTTT.

The chain couples TRBV6-5 to TRBJ1-5, with D uncertain. Trimming pared 2 bases from V and 4 bases from J, leaving 9 bases between. There are 14 residues in the CDR3. In germline, CDR1 is MNHEY, CDR2 SVGAGI. CDR3 residues: CASSYRGLNQPQHF. CDR3 sequence (DNA): TGTGCCAGCAGTTACCGTGGACTAAATCAGCCCCAGCATTTT.

In DNA, the CDR3 is TGTGCCAGCAGCTTAACGGGGGGAGGAGAGACCCAGTACTTC. It encodes CASSLTGGGETQYF. The gene calls are TRBV7-3 and TRBJ2-5; possible D gene TRBD2, 6 bases. Trimming stripped 0 bases from V and 4 bases from J, with 9 bases between. Germline CDR1 SGHTA, CDR2 FQGTGA. The CDR3 is 14 amino acids.

The V call is TRBV5-1, the J call TRBJ2-1; possible D gene TRBD2, 5 bases. The CDR3 has 15 residues. CDR1 is SGHRS, CDR2 YFSETQ, per germline. Trimming removed 3 bases at V and 10 bases at J, with 20 bases between. CDR3 amino acids: CASSSRADGVGEQFF. The CDR3 coding sequence is TGCGCCAGCAGCTCGAGGGCAGATGGGGTGGGAGAGCAGTTCTTC.

V gene TRBV19 combines with J gene TRBJ2-3; no reliable D call. V was clipped by 6 bases and J by 3 bases, with 10 bases between them. CDR1 is LNHDA, CDR2 SQIVND, per germline (reference sequence). The CDR3 has 13 residues. The CDR3 DNA is TGTGCCAGTAGCCAAGGGTTGACAGATACGCAGTATTTT. It specifies CASSQGLTDTQYF. The full variable domain, completed using reference TRBV19 and TRBJ2-3, is DGGITQSPKYLFRKEGQNVTLSCEQNLNHDAMYWYRQDPGQGLRLIYYSQIVNDFQKGDIAEGYSVSREKKESFPLTVTSAQKNPTAFYLCASSQGLTDTQYFGPGTRLTVL.

V usage is TRBV28 and J usage is TRBJ2-2, with D possibly being TRBD2 (7 bases). In germline, CDR1 is MDHEN, CDR2 SYDVKM. CDR3 size: 16 residues. V shed 2 bases and J shed 0 bases, with 10 bases lying between them. The CDR3: CASSLRGGSNTGELFF. CDR3 nucleotide sequence: TGTGCCAGCAGTTTAAGGGGGGGATCGAACACCGGGGAGCTGTTTTTT.

The V gene is TRBV7-6, the J gene TRBJ2-2; 9 bases are shared with TRBD2. Germline-derived CDR1 and CDR2 are SGHVS and FNYEAQ. The length of the CDR3 is 17 residues. J gave up 9 bases and V 1 base, and 12 bases lay outside the gene matches. The CDR3 loop reads CASSLEPRSSGIWELFF. In DNA, the CDR3 is TGTGCCAGCAGCTTAGAGCCGAGGTCTAGCGGGATTTGGGAGCTGTTTTTT.

J is TRBJ2-7 and V is TRBV27; no clear D. Germline V gene data show CDR1 as MNHEY and CDR2 as SMNVEV (reference sequence). The V and J ends lost 1 base and 0 bases respectively, with 10 bases between them. The length of the CDR3 is 15 residues. The CDR3 nucleotides read TGTGCCAGCAGTTTATGGGCGGCTAGCTCCTACGAGCAGTACTTC. Protein: CASSLWAASSYEQYF.

The rearrangement uses TRBV6-1 and TRBJ1-4; D is perhaps TRBD1 (6 bases). CDR3 length: 14 amino acids. Looked up from germline, CDR1 is MNHNS and CDR2 is SASEGT. Trimming pared 8 bases from V and 5 bases from J, leaving 15 bases between. The CDR3 coding sequence is TGTGCCAGCGGGGTGGACAGTCAAAATGAAAAACTGTTTTTT. Its translation is CASGVDSQNEKLFF.

The chain employs TRBV15 and TRBJ2-7, with D perhaps TRBD2 (6 bases). Germline-derived CDR1 and CDR2 are LNHNV and YYDKDF (reference sequence). The CDR3 totals 14 residues. V lost 4 bases, J lost 6 bases, and 16 bases lay in between. In DNA, the CDR3 is TGTGCCACCAGCACCGGGACTTCCTCGGGCGAGCAGTACTTC. It is translated as CATSTGTSSGEQYF.

V usage is TRBV19 and J usage is TRBJ1-1; no reliable D call. Germline loops: CDR1 LNHDA, CDR2 SQIVND (reference sequence). The CDR3 contains 15 residues. The ends were cut back, 4 bases at V and 0 bases at J, with 12 bases in the middle. The CDR3 sequence is CASSRGRQVNTEAFF. DNA for the CDR3: TGTGCCAGTAGTAGAGGGCGGCAGGTGAACACTGAAGCTTTCTTT.

This chain joins TRBV6-5 and TRBJ1-1; D remains ambiguous. The CDR3 extends over 15 amino acids. CDR1 MNHEY and CDR2 SVGAGI come from the germline V gene. Trimming removed 6 bases from V and 1 base from J, with 15 bases in between. The CDR3 here is CASRLTPNPNTEAFF. DNA of the CDR3: TGTGCCAGCAGACTGACGCCCAATCCGAACACTGAAGCTTTCTTT.

CDR3 protein: CASSPPVNGYTF. The CDR3 DNA reads TGCGCCAGCAGTCCCCCGGTTAATGGCTACACCTTC. The rearrangement joins TRBV23-1 to TRBJ1-2; D uncertain. TRBV23-1 is known as an ORF, though its function is uncertain. The CDR3 length is 12 residues. The V and J ends lost 4 bases and 6 bases respectively, with 9 bases between them.

V gene TRBV9 combines with J gene TRBJ2-1, with 12 bases matching TRBD1. CDR3 length: 14 amino acids. J gave up 6 bases and V 9 bases, and 7 bases lay outside the gene matches. Germline CDR1 SGDLS, CDR2 YYNGEE. In DNA, the CDR3 is TGTGCCACCGGGACAGGGGGCGCTTTCAATGAGCAGTTCTTC. Translated, it gives CATGTGGAFNEQFF.

With respect to this clone: With only one base between it and a far larger clone, this is likely a read error. This chain uses TRBV5-1 with TRBJ2-2, with 7 bases matching TRBD1. Losses at the gene ends were 0 bases for V and 5 bases for J; bases not matched to a gene: 16. The germline V gene encodes CDR1 SGHRS and CDR2 YFSETQ. The CDR3 contains 19 residues. CDR3 bases: TGCGCCAGCAGCTTGGGGGCAGTCTTCGTACAGGGGCTTACCGGGGAGCTGTTTTTT. The encoded protein is CASSLGAVFVQGLTGELFF.

V gene TRBV5-4 combines with J gene TRBJ1-2; D ambiguous. The germline CDR1 and CDR2 sequences are SGHNT and YYREEE (reference sequence). CDR3 size: 11 residues. The V end lost 0 bases, the J end lost 14 bases, and 11 bases lay between the germline ends. The CDR3 DNA reads TGTGCCAGCAGCTTGGAAGCAGGTCAAACCTTC. This encodes CASSLEAGQTF.

CDR3 bases: TGTGCCAGCAGCGTAAGCGTCGGCCCAGCCGAGCAGTACTTC. Translation: CASSVSVGPAEQYF. The chain employs TRBV9 and TRBJ2-7; D is unresolved. Trimming cost V 1 base and J 6 bases, with 14 bases left between them. Germline CDR1 reads SGDLS; CDR2 reads YYNGEE. The CDR3 has 14 residues.

In DNA, the CDR3 is TGCGCCAGCAGCTTGGAGGCGGCGGCGGGCAATCAGCCCCAGCATTTT. It encodes CASSLEAAAGNQPQHF. This chain links TRBV5-1 with TRBJ1-5; D unclear. Germline V CDR1 and CDR2: SGHRS, YFSETQ. The V end was cut by 0 bases, the J end by 2 bases, with 12 bases between. This CDR3 is built from 16 residues. The variable domain in full, completed from reference TRBV5-1 and TRBJ1-5, reads KAGVTQTPRYLIKTRGQQVTLSCSPISGHRSVSWYQQTPGQGLQFLFEYFSETQRNKGNFPGRFSGRQFSNSRSEMNVSTLELGDSALYLCASSLEAAAGNQPQHFGDGTRLSIL.

Of note for this clone: The junction shows a germline mismatch at one end, possibly a read error. The chain links TRBV2 to TRBJ2-1, with D possibly matching TRBD1 (6 bases). The CDR3 extends over 13 amino acids. Germline CDR1 and CDR2: SNHLY and FYNNEI. In nucleotides, the CDR3 is TGTGCCGGCAGTGATACAGGGTTGGGTGAGCAGTTCTTC. Its protein is CAGSDTGLGEQFF.

The CDR3 sequence is CASSEGYGYTF. DNA of the CDR3: TGCGCCAGCAGTGAGGGCTATGGCTACACCTTC. This chain connects TRBV10-1 to TRBJ1-2, with no clear D. The V and J ends lost 2 bases and 4 bases respectively, with 2 bases between them. The CDR3 runs 11 residues. The V gene's germline CDR1 is WNHNN and CDR2 SYGVQD (reference sequence).

The gene calls are TRBV29-1 and TRBJ2-1, with D possibly TRBD2 on 6 matching bases. The CDR3 has 14 amino acids. The V and J ends lost 7 bases and 6 bases respectively, with 19 bases between them. The germline CDR1 and CDR2 sequences are SQVTM and ANQGSEA. The chain's CDR3 is CSAVLAPEGNEQFF. The CDR3 DNA reads as TGCAGCGCCGTTCTAGCGCCTGAGGGCAATGAGCAGTTCTTC.